The rows below give T cell receptor beta chains drawn from one sample of a study of T cell repertoires in cytomegalovirus infection. TCRdb passed the reads through MiXCR, listing each CDR3 protein once. The sample records a few hundred thousand distinct CDR3 sequences, about a sixth being singletons. The sample was PBMCs. Receptors were obtained from a human donor in good health (CMV status not recorded). Some clones in this sample may be carry-over from other donors' samples. Each CDR3 is given with its conserved first and last residue. The order of the fields is D gene, V gene, clone size, J gene, CDR3 protein, CDR3 DNA. A D gene is named only where the DNA matches it firmly. A clone size is listed for some rows: how often the clone was seen (once, few, many), or a class if it is expanded.

D gene: TRBD1
V gene: TRBV25-1
clone size: few
J gene: TRBJ1-1
CDR3 protein: CASITTGAVTEAFF
CDR3 DNA: TGTGCCAGCATCACCACAGGGGCCGTCACTGAAGCTTTCTTT

D gene: -
V gene: TRBV25-1
clone size: many
J gene: TRBJ1-5
CDR3 protein: CASSPSRGGLSQPQHF
CDR3 DNA: TGTGCCAGCAGCCCTTCTAGGGGGGGGCTCAGTCAGCCCCAGCATTTT

D gene: -
V gene: TRBV3-1
clone size: few
J gene: TRBJ1-2
CDR3 protein: CASSPPPARRHYGYTF
CDR3 DNA: TGTGCCAGCAGCCCCCCCCCGGCCAGAAGACACTATGGCTACACCTTC

D gene: -
V gene: TRBV7-8
clone size: -
J gene: TRBJ2-2
CDR3 protein: CASSLAWGANTGKLFF
CDR3 DNA: TGTGCCAGCAGCCTAGCGTGGGGGGCGAACACCGGGAAGCTGTTTTTT

D gene: -
V gene: TRBV3-1
clone size: few
J gene: TRBJ2-1
CDR3 protein: CASSQARMGLSLEQFF
CDR3 DNA: TGTGCCAGCAGCCAAGCTCGTATGGGGCTCTCTCTAGAGCAGTTCTTC

D gene: -
V gene: TRBV12-3/TRBV12-4
clone size: -
J gene: TRBJ1-5
CDR3 protein: CASSFVSGPQHF
CDR3 DNA: TGTGCCAGCAGTTTTGTGTCGGGGCCCCAGCATTTT

D gene: TRBD2
V gene: TRBV7-9
clone size: few
J gene: TRBJ2-1
CDR3 protein: CASSLPGGAGNPREQFF
CDR3 DNA: TGTGCCAGCAGCTTACCGGGGGGAGCGGGAAACCCGCGGGAGCAGTTCTTC

D gene: TRBD1
V gene: TRBV11-1
clone size: -
J gene: TRBJ2-1
CDR3 protein: CASSSPTGHPWGTYNEQFF
CDR3 DNA: TGTGCCAGCAGCTCCCCGACAGGGCATCCCTGGGGCACCTACAATGAGCAGTTCTTC

D gene: -
V gene: TRBV4-3
clone size: many
J gene: TRBJ2-3
CDR3 protein: CASSQDSRGDTQYF
CDR3 DNA: TGCGCCAGCAGCCAGGATTCCCGGGGGGATACGCAGTATTTT

D gene: -
V gene: TRBV5-4
clone size: -
J gene: TRBJ2-1
CDR3 protein: CASSRMLGSQVREQFF
CDR3 DNA: TGTGCCAGCAGCAGAATGTTGGGTTCCCAAGTACGGGAGCAGTTCTTC

D gene: -
V gene: TRBV11-2
clone size: -
J gene: TRBJ2-3
CDR3 protein: CASSLAGVSTQYF
CDR3 DNA: TGTGCCAGCAGCTTAGCGGGAGTGAGTACGCAGTATTTT

D gene: -
V gene: TRBV19
clone size: few
J gene: TRBJ1-1
CDR3 protein: CASGARSTEAFF
CDR3 DNA: TGTGCCTCAGGAGCGAGATCCACTGAAGCTTTCTTT

D gene: TRBD1
V gene: TRBV4-2
clone size: few
J gene: TRBJ2-7
CDR3 protein: CASSQENPRQGFSYEQYF
CDR3 DNA: TGTGCCAGCAGCCAAGAAAATCCGAGACAGGGGTTTTCCTACGAGCAGTACTTC

D gene: TRBD1
V gene: TRBV6-5
clone size: -
J gene: TRBJ1-2
CDR3 protein: CASSFWDRGGYTF
CDR3 DNA: TGTGCCAGCAGTTTCTGGGACAGGGGTGGCTACACCTTC

D gene: TRBD1
V gene: TRBV6-2/TRBV6-3
clone size: -
J gene: TRBJ1-5
CDR3 protein: CASSYGSTGGGNQPQHF
CDR3 DNA: TGTGCCAGCAGTTACGGTTCAACAGGGGGTGGAAATCAGCCCCAGCATTTT

D gene: -
V gene: TRBV18
clone size: -
J gene: TRBJ1-5
CDR3 protein: CASSQRASADQPQHF
CDR3 DNA: TGTGCCAGCTCACAACGGGCCTCAGCCGACCAGCCCCAGCATTTT

D gene: -
V gene: TRBV7-8
clone size: -
J gene: TRBJ2-5
CDR3 protein: CASSLSLGLGTQYF
CDR3 DNA: TGTGCCAGCAGCTTAAGTTTGGGGCTGGGGACCCAGTACTTC

D gene: -
V gene: TRBV7-9
clone size: many
J gene: TRBJ1-5
CDR3 protein: CASSSKDSNQPQHF
CDR3 DNA: TGTGCCAGCAGCTCCAAGGATAGCAATCAGCCCCAGCATTTT

D gene: TRBD2
V gene: TRBV12-3/TRBV12-4
clone size: few
J gene: TRBJ2-7
CDR3 protein: CASSSRGRSQREYEQYF
CDR3 DNA: TGTGCCAGCAGTTCGCGGGGCCGCTCCCAGCGGGAGTACGAGCAGTACTTC

D gene: -
V gene: TRBV15
clone size: -
J gene: TRBJ1-1
CDR3 protein: CTTSFSLGNTEAFF
CDR3 DNA: TGTACCACCAGCTTCTCCCTAGGGAACACTGAAGCTTTCTTT

D gene: TRBD1
V gene: TRBV12-3/TRBV12-4
clone size: many
J gene: TRBJ1-1
CDR3 protein: CASSADRRAFF
CDR3 DNA: TGTGCCAGCAGTGCGGACAGGCGAGCTTTCTTT

D gene: -
V gene: TRBV11-1
clone size: few
J gene: TRBJ1-6
CDR3 protein: CASSKGLYNSPLHF
CDR3 DNA: TGTGCCAGCAGCAAGGGGCTATATAATTCACCCCTCCACTTT

D gene: TRBD2
V gene: TRBV7-2
clone size: few
J gene: TRBJ2-1
CDR3 protein: CASRPGTTHEQFF
CDR3 DNA: TGTGCCAGCAGACCCGGGACTACTCATGAGCAGTTCTTC

D gene: -
V gene: TRBV7-2
clone size: many
J gene: TRBJ1-5
CDR3 protein: CASSAFGQPQHF
CDR3 DNA: TGTGCCAGCAGCGCCTTCGGTCAGCCCCAGCATTTT

D gene: -
V gene: TRBV7-7
clone size: few
J gene: TRBJ2-5
CDR3 protein: CASSPVLGLETQYF
CDR3 DNA: TGTGCCAGCAGCCCAGTTTTGGGACTAGAGACCCAGTACTTC